This entry lists 9 T cell receptor beta chains sequenced from one sample in a study of blood T cell repertoires in COVID-19. Clones were sequenced by immunoSEQ multiplex PCR, and TCRdb holds only the in-frame ones, with some missing. The data contain some 70,000 clones, around 86% of them singletons. Sequenced material: peripheral blood. The receptors originated from a man between 45 and 60 years old with active COVID-19.

The chain couples TRBV9 to TRBJ2-3, with D perhaps TRBD1 (7 bases). The V end lost 9 bases, the J end lost 0 bases, and 20 bases lay between the germline ends. CDR1 SGDLS and CDR2 YYNGEE come from the germline V gene. The CDR3 covers 16 residues. The CDR3 nucleotides read TGTGCCACCCTTAGGGGGCGGGAACCTAGCACAGATACGCAGTATTTT. Translating it yields CATLRGREPSTDTQYF.

Here the CDR3 reads CATSDPRGLEGPNTQYF. In DNA form, the CDR3 reads TGTGCCACCAGCGACCCACGAGGGTTGGAGGGGCCAAATACGCAGTATTTT. The chain couples TRBV15 to TRBJ2-3, with D possibly TRBD2 on 6 matching bases. Trimming left V 5 bases short and J 7 bases short, with 25 bases between. CDR3 length equals 17 residues. From germline, CDR1 is LNHNV and CDR2 YYDKDF (reference sequence). Full variable domain (remainder filled in from reference TRBV15 and TRBJ2-3): DAMVIQNPRYQVTQFGKPVTLSCSQTLNHNVMYWYQQKSSQAPKLLFHYYDKDFNNEADTPDNFQSRRPNTSFCFLDIRSPGLGDTAMYLCATSDPRGLEGPNTQYFGPGTRLTVL.

This chain joins TRBV5-1 and TRBJ2-1, with D tentatively TRBD1 (6 bases). With 5 bases removed from V and 3 bases from J, the gap between germline ends came to 9 bases. The germline V gene encodes CDR1 SGHRS and CDR2 YFSETQ. The CDR3 spans 13 residues. The CDR3 sequence is CASRTDSYNEQFF. DNA of the CDR3: TGCGCCAGCAGAACGGACAGCTACAATGAGCAGTTCTTC.

The chain employs TRBV28 and TRBJ2-3, with D possibly being TRBD2 (5 bases). This CDR3 spans 14 amino acids. V was pared by 8 bases and J by 2 bases, with 14 bases between. CDR1 and CDR2 from the germline V gene are MDHEN and SYDVKM. The CDR3 DNA reads as TGTGCCAGCGCACCTCTCGGGGTCACAGATACGCAGTATTTT. Amino acids: CASAPLGVTDTQYF.

This clone was detected a few times. This chain connects TRBV27 to TRBJ2-3; 7 nucleotides agree with TRBD1. Germline V gene sequence: CDR1 MNHEY, CDR2 SMNVEV (reference sequence). The CDR3 has 18 residues. V was clipped by 2 bases and J by 1 base; unmatched bases: 12. CDR3 coding DNA: TGTGCCAGCAGTTTACGGTTTCCCGGACAGGCAGGCACAGATACGCAGTATTTT. This translates into CASSLRFPGQAGTDTQYF.

The chain couples TRBV9 to TRBJ2-3; 9 bases fit TRBD2. This CDR3 spans 18 amino acids. The germline gives CDR1 SGDLS, CDR2 YYNGEE. Trimming removed 0 bases from V and 0 bases from J; junction bases left unmatched: 8. CDR3 coding DNA: TGTGCCAGCAGCGTAGAAGATTGGGGGACTAGCAGCACAGATACGCAGTATTTT. Translated, it gives CASSVEDWGTSSTDTQYF.

V and J are TRBV7-9 and TRBJ2-1; 15 positions match TRBD2. Germline CDR1 reads SEHNR; CDR2 reads FQNEAQ (reference sequence). Trimming removed 9 bases from V and 9 bases from J; junction bases left unmatched: 15. This CDR3 region has 17 residues. CDR3 nucleotides: TGTGCCAGTACCGAGGGGACTAGCGGGGGGCATCCTCTTGAGCAGTTCTTC. It translates to CASTEGTSGGHPLEQFF.

This clone was observed a few times. The rearrangement links TRBV19 to TRBJ1-5; D gene ambiguous. Per germline, CDR1 LNHDA and CDR2 SQIVND (reference sequence). With 5 bases removed from V and 7 bases from J, the gap between germline ends came to 9 bases. CDR3 size: 12 residues. The CDR3 DNA follows: TGTGCCAGTAGTGTCTCGAGGCAGCCCCAGCATTTT. It yields the protein CASSVSRQPQHF.

The V call is TRBV5-1, the J call TRBJ1-1; TRBD1 matches at 7 bases. V lost 2 bases, J lost 3 bases, and 10 bases stayed unmatched. Germline values: CDR1 SGHRS, CDR2 YFSETQ. The CDR3 has 16 residues. This CDR3 reads CASSFSPGTGDTEAFF. The CDR3, as DNA: TGCGCCAGCAGCTTCTCCCCCGGAACAGGGGACACTGAAGCTTTCTTT.